This TCR beta chain was profiled in a study of blood T cells in healthy people across ages. Study overall: The capture of about one barcoded beta molecule per two T cells was achieved by template switching.

This clonotype was seen a few times. Its specificity is not known. V lost 1 base, J lost 5 bases, and 15 bases lay in between. The CDR3 runs to 16 residues. Germline V CDR1 and CDR2: SNHLY, FYNNEI. Study-level results: Unsorted PBMC material precluded a definitive naive versus antigen-experienced comparison.

A second about 6 to 11 cycle PCR used barcoded and J-beta primers. TCRdb re-called the 5' RACE reads through MiXCR, storing one row per CDR3 protein. The data show approximately 1.5 million distinct CDR3 sequences, 42% seen once. This rearrangement joins TRBV2 to TRBJ1-5; D ambiguous. The TCR was taken from a woman between 18 and 29 years old in good health. Sequenced material: blood. For the CDR3, the DNA is TGTGCCAGCAGTGAAGGCCCGGGGAAACTTTATCAGCCCCAGCATTTT. Residues: CASSEGPGKLYQPQHF.